Listed here is a single T cell receptor beta chain. Its target is not known. Assay used: immunoSEQ multiplex PCR; TCRdb lists only in-frame clones, some missing. The sample lists approximately 90,000 clones; roughly nine tenths were seen once. This specimen comes from a study of T cell responses to AZD1222 COVID-19 vaccine. Across the whole study: Pooled samples include second doses given at about 4 or 12 weeks. The study's findings and limits: Spike was spanned by vaccine-associated CD4 TCRs, with dominance at 160-218 and 743-854. Clonal diversity was possibly underestimated, and white British individuals and females predominated among donors. Nearly half of spike-specific TCRs reportedly target unmutated variant regions.

The germline V and J ends were trimmed by 3 bases and 0 bases, with 5 bases remaining between them. In germline, CDR1 is SGHTA, CDR2 FQGNSA. This CDR3 has 13 residues. The sequences come from peripheral blood, collected on day 0 of AZD1222 vaccination. The receptor's source is an adult in good health. This chain links TRBV7-2 with TRBJ1-1; unclear D gene. The CDR3 nucleotides are TGTGCCAGCAGCTTGGGAATGAACACTGAAGCTTTCTTT. Protein product: CASSLGMNTEAFF.